This TCR beta chain stems from a study of cytomegalovirus exposure and HLA in healthy donors. Study-level results: CMV serostatus was the sole immune exposure information available. A list of more than 150 TCR beta chains associated with cytomegalovirus was given.

This clone turned up a few times. No antigen is known for it. Every donor was a healthy person donating bone marrow. The CDR3 consists of 15 residues. Losses at the gene ends were 2 bases for V and 4 bases for J; bases not matched to a gene: 4. The germline V gene encodes CDR1 LGHNA and CDR2 YSLEER. PCR involved 60 Vbeta and 13 Jbeta primers. Generated by immunoSEQ multiplex PCR, the TCRdb table keeps only in-frame clones and is missing some. The table includes 150,000 to 200,000 clones, around 83% detected once. Sequencing used PBMCs. V usage is TRBV4-3 and J usage is TRBJ2-7, with 11 bases lining up with TRBD2. This TCR derives from a man aged 45-65 years in good health and CMV-seronegative. The CDR3 nucleotides are TGCGCCAGCAGCCAACTAGCGGGAGGAAGGTACGAGCAGTACTTC. Translated: CASSQLAGGRYEQYF.